The 20 T cell receptor beta chains below come from one sample, sequenced in a study of T cells in Graves' hyperthyroidism and ophthalmopathy (dated by TCRdb to about 2019). Receptor amplification or capture employed multiplex PCR. TCRdb shows the sequencer as Illumina HiSeq 2000. The TCR beta CDR3 regions were amplified from the RNA transcripts. For the first round of RT-PCR on the TCR CDR3, the HTBI primer set was used together with the Qiagen OneStep RT-PCR kit. TCRdb reprocessing: public reads trimmed at Q25 with fastp, clones called with MiXCR, in-frame beta chains kept. All rows with the same CDR3 protein become a single entry with the most common DNA and genes. The sample includes about 590,000 distinct CDR3 sequences, with approximately 14% observed a single time. The ten largest clonotypes hold roughly 7.7% of the sample. Specimen: blood. The receptors stem from a woman aged 18-35 years with Graves' ophthalmopathy.

This clonotype came up many times. The gene calls are TRBV9 and TRBJ2-1; 10 positions match TRBD2. With V trimmed by 4 bases and J by 3 bases, 4 bases remained unmatched. Germline lookup yields CDR1 SGDLS and CDR2 YYNGEE. CDR3 size: 15 residues. The CDR3 DNA follows: TGTGCCAGCAGCCCCGGACTAGCGGACTACAATGAGCAGTTCTTC. Encoded protein: CASSPGLADYNEQFF.

This clonotype was picked up many times. The chain is built from TRBV6-1 and TRBJ1-1; D unresolved. V was clipped by 3 bases and J by 0 bases, with 5 bases between them. Germline assignment: CDR1 MNHNS and CDR2 SASEGT. The CDR3 runs to 13 residues. Here the CDR3 reads CASSERVNTEAFF. In DNA form, the CDR3 reads TGTGCCAGCAGTGAGAGGGTGAACACTGAAGCTTTCTTT.

The count of this clonotype is one. This sequence joins TRBV6-2 or TRBV6-3 and TRBJ1-1; 9 bases align to TRBD1. With V trimmed by 5 bases and J by 1 base, 5 bases remained unmatched. CDR1 is MNHEY and CDR2 is SVGEGT in the germline V gene. The CDR3 is made up of 15 amino acids. CDR3 protein: CASSGDREENTEAFF. As DNA, the CDR3 is TGTGCCAGCAGTGGGGACAGGGAGGAGAACACTGAAGCTTTCTTT.

This clonotype was counted only a few times. This rearrangement joins TRBV29-1 to TRBJ2-2; no firm D call. Germline lookup yields CDR1 SQVTM and CDR2 ANQGSEA. The CDR3 is 15 amino acids. Trimming removed 6 bases at V and 4 bases at J, with 18 bases between. The CDR3 nucleotides are TGCAGCGTGTCGGGCCCAGTCTCCATCACCGGGGAGCTGTTTTTT. Translating gives CSVSGPVSITGELFF.

V and J are TRBV15 and TRBJ1-2; D gene unclear. Germline V gene data show CDR1 as LNHNV and CDR2 as YYDKDF (reference sequence). The CDR3 is 17 residues long. V was pared by 0 bases and J by 3 bases, with 17 bases between. CDR3 amino acids: CATSRDPPRLRDYGYTF. CDR3 bases: TGTGCCACCAGCAGAGATCCCCCCCGGCTTCGGGACTATGGCTACACCTTC.

The chain combines TRBV6-1 with TRBJ2-7, with a tentative D call TRBD2 (5 bases). Per the germline V gene, CDR1 is MNHNS and CDR2 is SASEGT. This CDR3 is built from 13 residues. V was trimmed by 6 bases and J by 7 bases, leaving 16 bases between them. The CDR3 DNA is TGTGCCAGCAGGGGCAGTAGGACGGGAGAGCAGTACTTC. Its protein product is CASRGSRTGEQYF.

This clonotype was seen ten or more times. This chain connects TRBV29-1 to TRBJ1-1, with 7 bases identical to TRBD1. In germline, CDR1 is SQVTM, CDR2 ANQGSEA. CDR3 length equals 10 residues. V lost 5 bases, J lost 10 bases, and 4 bases stayed unmatched. CDR3 in amino acids: CSVQGGRAFF. CDR3 sequence (DNA): TGCAGCGTTCAGGGGGGACGAGCTTTCTTT.

In this sample, this clonotype turned up a few times. The CDR3 reads CASSYRARYSGNTIYF. The CDR3 coding sequence is TGTGCCAGCAGCTACCGCGCCAGGTACTCTGGAAACACCATATATTTT. The chain carries TRBV5-6 and TRBJ1-3; D unresolved. The CDR3 covers 16 residues. Germline CDR1 is SGHDT and CDR2 is YYEEEE. The germline V and J ends were trimmed by 3 bases and 0 bases, with 13 bases remaining between them.

Ten or more counts support this clonotype. The V call is TRBV2, the J call TRBJ2-1; 10 bases agree with TRBD2. The junction had 18 bases not matched to a gene; V was cut back by 7 bases and J by 3 bases. The germline V gene has CDR1 SNHLY and CDR2 FYNNEI. CDR3 length: 19 amino acids. The CDR3 nucleotides read TGTGCCAGCACCAAGAGGTTGAGGAGCGGGAGGGCGGTCTACAATGAGCAGTTCTTC. Translating it yields CASTKRLRSGRAVYNEQFF.

This clonotype was counted ten times or more. The V gene is TRBV7-9, the J gene TRBJ1-4, with D possibly being TRBD1 (5 bases). The CDR3 sequence is 14 residues long. Between the trimmed V and J ends, which lost 5 bases and 3 bases, there was a span of 10 bases. Looked up from germline, CDR1 is SEHNR and CDR2 is FQNEAQ (reference sequence). This CDR3 reads CASSPNRPNEKLFF. The CDR3 DNA is TGTGCCAGCAGCCCAAACAGGCCTAATGAAAAACTGTTTTTT.

This clonotype has only a few counts. The chain combines TRBV7-9 with TRBJ1-4; D is perhaps TRBD1 (5 bases). Germline V CDR1 and CDR2: SEHNR, FQNEAQ (reference sequence). The CDR3 consists of 15 residues. Deletions cut 4 bases from V and 4 bases from J, with 13 bases between. CDR3 in amino acids: CASSYSGLSNEKLFF. DNA of the CDR3: TGTGCCAGCAGCTACTCGGGACTAAGTAATGAAAAACTGTTTTTT.

As to this clonotype: Being one base from a much bigger clone, this may be a read error. The chain's CDR3 is CTSSLFRGIVYEQYF. The CDR3 region has the DNA TGTACCAGCAGTTTATTCAGGGGGATAGTCTACGAGCAGTACTTC. The chain links TRBV27 to TRBJ2-7; the match to TRBD1 covers 7 bases. CDR3 length: 15 amino acids. From germline, CDR1 is MNHEY and CDR2 SMNVEV (reference sequence).

This clonotype was seen many times. The chain uses TRBV7-9 and TRBJ2-7; no reliable D call. Trimming cost V 1 base and J 4 bases, with 11 bases left between them. The germline V gene has CDR1 SEHNR and CDR2 FQNEAQ (reference sequence). The CDR3 runs 14 residues. For the CDR3, the DNA is TGTGCCAGCAGCTTAGGGTCGGGTATGTACGAGCAGTACTTC. Its translation: CASSLGSGMYEQYF.

There are many counts of this clonotype. V usage is TRBV7-9 and J usage is TRBJ2-1; TRBD2 matches at 14 bases. V shed 3 bases, J shed 9 bases, and the junction held 4 bases outside the gene matches. The germline V gene encodes CDR1 SEHNR and CDR2 FQNEAQ (reference sequence). There are 15 residues in the CDR3. CDR3 coding DNA: TGTGCCAGCAGCTTCCGAGGACTAGCGGGAGGTGAGCAGTTCTTC. Translation gives CASSFRGLAGGEQFF.

The rearrangement uses TRBV6-1 and TRBJ2-2, with D perhaps given as TRBD1 or TRBD2 (5 bases each). The V gene's germline CDR1 is MNHNS and CDR2 SASEGT. This CDR3 is 15 amino acids long. V lost 6 bases and J lost 3, with 14 bases in between. For the CDR3, the DNA is TGTGCCAGCAGCCTGACAGCGGTCGACACCGGGGAGCTGTTTTTT. This codes for CASSLTAVDTGELFF.

This clonotype has at least ten counts. V usage is TRBV2 and J usage is TRBJ1-4; D is perhaps TRBD1 (6 bases). The germline gives CDR1 SNHLY, CDR2 FYNNEI. This CDR3 region has 17 residues. The V end lost 6 bases, the J end lost 7 bases, and 24 bases lay between the germline ends. CDR3 residues: CASRLGALRPLREKLFF. The DNA for the CDR3 is TGTGCCAGCAGATTGGGGGCCCTAAGGCCCCTTCGTGAAAAACTGTTTTTT. The variable domain in full, with the rest retrieved from reference TRBV2 and TRBJ1-4, is EPEVTQTPSHQVTQMGQEVILRCVPISNHLYFYWYRQILGQKVEFLVSFYNNEISEKSEIFDDQFSVERPDGSNFTLKIRSTKLEDSAMYFCASRLGALRPLREKLFFGSGTQLSVL.

Ten or more counts support this clonotype. This rearrangement joins TRBV12-3 or TRBV12-4 to TRBJ2-7; perhaps D is TRBD1 or TRBD2 (5 bases each). V was pared by 3 bases and J by 6 bases, with 27 bases between. The CDR3 has 18 residues. In DNA, the CDR3 is TGTGCCAGCAGTTTCGGGGTAGGAGGCGGCCAGGGAAGGCGCGAGCAGTACTTC. Translated: CASSFGVGGGQGRREQYF.

In this sample, this clonotype turned up a few times. The chain couples TRBV6-1 to TRBJ1-5; D remains ambiguous. This CDR3 is 15 amino acids long. V lost 2 bases and J lost 0, with 8 bases in between. Germline V gene sequence: CDR1 MNHNS, CDR2 SASEGT. DNA for the CDR3: TGTGCCAGCAGTGAATTCGTTTTTAGCAATCAGCCCCAGCATTTT. It specifies CASSEFVFSNQPQHF.

Ten or more counts support this clonotype. V gene TRBV27 combines with J gene TRBJ1-1; 10 bases fit TRBD1. The germline CDR1 and CDR2 sequences are MNHEY and SMNVEV (reference sequence). The CDR3 totals 18 residues. After removal of 4 bases from V and 6 bases from J, the junction contained 17 bases not matched to a gene. The CDR3 sequence is CASSSIRDRGPPWAEAFF. In DNA form, the CDR3 reads TGTGCCAGCAGTTCCATTCGGGACAGGGGACCACCTTGGGCTGAAGCTTTCTTT.

This clonotype was observed at least ten times. The chain carries TRBV2 and TRBJ2-5; no clear D. The germline V and J ends were trimmed by 6 bases and 7 bases, with 21 bases remaining between them. Germline-derived CDR1 and CDR2 are SNHLY and FYNNEI. The CDR3 loop spans 15 amino acids. The CDR3 coding sequence is TGTGCCAGCAGATTGTCCCCGGGCCCCTCCCGGACCCAGTACTTC. Amino acids: CASRLSPGPSRTQYF.